This T cell receptor beta chain was identified in a study of a mutant IDH1 vaccine in newly diagnosed glioma. With regard to this clone: The antigen is not known.

The protocol was immunoSEQ multiplex PCR, while the TCRdb copy is restricted to in-frame clones and leaves out a portion. The table records about 53,000 clones, roughly 82% of them present only once. V was pared by 8 bases and J by 3 bases, with 7 bases of the junction left unmatched. CDR3 length: 13 residues. Looked up from germline, CDR1 is SNHLY and CDR2 is FYNNEI. Time point denoted: week 5, during vaccination. Each dose delivered 300 ug of mutant IDH1 20-mer peptide subcutaneously with imiquimod. V is TRBV2 and J is TRBJ2-7; 7 positions match TRBD2. This specimen consisted of PBMCs, obtained from a glioma patient whose treatment included an IDH1 peptide vaccine. This clonotype was obtained from a woman aged 18 to 35 with glioma. Some clones in this sample may be carry-over from other donors' samples. For the CDR3, the DNA is TGTGCCAGCGGGTGGGGCGGGAGCTACGAGCAGTACTTC. It codes for CASGWGGSYEQYF.